What follows are 7 T cell receptor beta chains derived from one specimen sequenced in a study of blood T cell repertoires in COVID-19. Here immunoSEQ multiplex PCR was the method, and the copy in TCRdb shows in-frame clones only, minus some. Among a few hundred thousand clones, 85% to 90% were seen once, and the ten largest hold about 4.5%. Sequencing was done on a sample of peripheral blood. The receptors shown here come from a man aged 50 to 60 with acute or convalescent COVID-19.

In this sample, this clone turned up a few times. This chain joins TRBV7-9 and TRBJ1-4; 8 bases fit TRBD1. This CDR3 comprises 17 residues. CDR1 SEHNR and CDR2 FQNEAQ come from the germline V gene (reference sequence). J was trimmed by 0 bases and V by 3 bases; bases with no gene match: 6. The CDR3 region is CASSFRTGFSTNEKLFF. The CDR3 nucleotides are TGTGCCAGCAGCTTTAGGACAGGGTTCTCAACTAATGAAAAACTGTTTTTT.

The V and J genes are TRBV7-6 and TRBJ1-1; 8 bases line up with TRBD1. Germline trimming cut 5 bases from V and 3 bases from J; bases unmatched to any gene: 2. Germline loops: CDR1 SGHVS, CDR2 FNYEAQ. The CDR3 extends over 13 amino acids. CDR3 sequence: CASSVQGDTEAFF. The DNA of the CDR3 is TGTGCCAGCAGCGTACAGGGGGACACTGAAGCTTTCTTT.

This sequence joins TRBV7-3 and TRBJ2-5; TRBD1 matches 7 bases. CDR1 SGHTA and CDR2 FQGTGA come from the germline V gene. The CDR3 runs to 16 residues. J was trimmed by 5 bases and V by 6 bases; bases with no gene match: 15. The CDR3 DNA is TGTGCCAGCAGTCTAGGGGCGACAGGGTCTAGGGAGACCCAGTACTTC. This gives the protein CASSLGATGSRETQYF. The complete variable domain, with remaining parts taken from reference TRBV7-3 and TRBJ2-5, reads GAGVSQTPSNKVTEKGKYVELRCDPISGHTALYWYRQSLGQGPEFLIYFQGTGAADDSGLPNDRFFAVRPEGSVSTLKIQRTERGDSAVYLCASSLGATGSRETQYFGPGTRLLVL.

The genes are TRBV6-5 and TRBJ1-1; D is uncertain. CDR3 length equals 13 residues. The germline V and J ends were trimmed by 8 bases and 3 bases, with 13 bases remaining between them. Germline values: CDR1 MNHEY, CDR2 SVGAGI. CDR3 sequence: CASGRERDTEAFF. For the CDR3, the DNA is TGTGCCAGCGGAAGGGAGAGGGACACTGAAGCTTTCTTT.

The V and J genes are TRBV7-9 and TRBJ1-4, with D perhaps matching TRBD1 (6 bases). V was trimmed by 5 bases and J by 8 bases, leaving 15 bases between them. Germline CDR1 is SEHNR and CDR2 is FQNEAQ (reference sequence). The CDR3 is made up of 14 amino acids. The CDR3 coding sequence is TGTGCCAGCAGCGATGACAGGTTGGCAGAAAAACTGTTTTTT. Amino acid sequence: CASSDDRLAEKLFF.

The chain is built from TRBV28 and TRBJ1-2, with D unresolved. Trimming took 5 bases from V and 2 from J, leaving 12 bases between them. The CDR3 covers 14 residues. CDR1 and CDR2 from the germline V gene are MDHEN and SYDVKM. CDR3 coding DNA: TGTGCCAGCAGTACACCGGGGAGGAACTATGGCTACACCTTC. Protein: CASSTPGRNYGYTF.

The chain has TRBV30 and TRBJ2-1; D uncertain. Germline V gene sequence: CDR1 GTSNPN, CDR2 SVGIG (reference sequence). Trimming left V 1 base short and J 2 bases short, with 6 bases between. The CDR3 is made up of 13 amino acids. The CDR3 loop reads CAWSAQTYNEQFF. The CDR3 DNA follows: TGTGCCTGGAGTGCCCAAACCTACAATGAGCAGTTCTTC.